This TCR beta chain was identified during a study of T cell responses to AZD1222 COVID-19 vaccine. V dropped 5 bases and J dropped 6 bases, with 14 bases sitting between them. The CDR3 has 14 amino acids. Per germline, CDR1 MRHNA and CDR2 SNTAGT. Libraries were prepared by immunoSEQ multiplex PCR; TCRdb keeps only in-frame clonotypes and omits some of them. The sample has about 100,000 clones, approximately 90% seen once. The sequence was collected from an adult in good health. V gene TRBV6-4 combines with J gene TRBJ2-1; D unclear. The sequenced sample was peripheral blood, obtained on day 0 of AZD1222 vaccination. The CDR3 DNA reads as TGTGCCAGCAGTCCTGGTGGAGACCCCAATGAGCAGTTCTTC. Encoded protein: CASSPGGDPNEQFF.